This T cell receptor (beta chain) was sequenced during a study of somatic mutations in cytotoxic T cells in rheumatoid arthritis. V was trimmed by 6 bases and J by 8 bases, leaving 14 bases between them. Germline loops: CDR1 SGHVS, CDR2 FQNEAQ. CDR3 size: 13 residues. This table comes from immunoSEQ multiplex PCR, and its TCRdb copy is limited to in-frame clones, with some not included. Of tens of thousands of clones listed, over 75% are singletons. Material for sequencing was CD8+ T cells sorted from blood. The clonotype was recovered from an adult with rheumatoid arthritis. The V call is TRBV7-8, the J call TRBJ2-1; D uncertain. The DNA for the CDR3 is TGTGCCAGCAGTTCCGGGCAGGCCCATGAGCAGTTCTTC. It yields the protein CASSSGQAHEQFF.